Listed below are T cell receptor beta chains from one sample, sequenced in a study of cytotoxic CD8 clonotypes in ibrutinib-treated CLL. Clones were sequenced by immunoSEQ multiplex PCR, and TCRdb holds only the in-frame ones, with some missing. This table holds around 200,000 clones, 79% found once. Sequencing was performed on PBMCs, taken after 12 months of ibrutinib treatment. The receptor source for this set is a human donor with chronic lymphocytic leukemia. The CDR3 runs from the conserved cysteine through the conserved F or W. Fields, in order: V gene, D gene, J gene, clone size, CDR3 DNA, CDR3 protein. The D gene is left open where the match is weak. Clone size is not always given. Where it is, it says once, few, many or a class for expanded clones.

V: TRBV4-1
D: .
J: TRBJ2-3
size: .
DNA: TGCGCCAGCAGCCAAAGGCAGGGTGGCCCAGATACGCAGTATTTT
CDR3: CASSQRQGGPDTQYF

V: TRBV29-1
D: TRBD1
J: TRBJ2-5
size: .
DNA: TGCAGCGTTGAGGGGACAGTCCAAGAGACCCAGTACTTC
CDR3: CSVEGTVQETQYF

V: TRBV7-9
D: TRBD1
J: TRBJ2-7
size: .
DNA: TGTGCCAGCAGACGTGGACAGGGGTTAGAGGAGCAGTACTTC
CDR3: CASRRGQGLEEQYF

V: TRBV19
D: .
J: TRBJ1-5
size: .
DNA: TGTGCCAGTAGTACAGGGAATCAGCCCCAGCATTTT
CDR3: CASSTGNQPQHF

V: TRBV2
D: .
J: TRBJ1-2
size: .
DNA: TGTGCCAGCAGAAATCGTGAGGGGGGTGGCTACACCTTC
CDR3: CASRNREGGGYTF

V: TRBV5-1
D: .
J: TRBJ2-3
size: .
DNA: TGCGCCAGCAGCTTGCAGGGGTTCGACACAGATACGCAGTATTTT
CDR3: CASSLQGFDTDTQYF

V: TRBV7-9
D: .
J: TRBJ2-7
size: .
DNA: TGTGCCAGCAGCTTTCTGGGCAGGGCCAGCTCCTACGAGCAGTACTTC
CDR3: CASSFLGRASSYEQYF

V: TRBV12-5
D: .
J: TRBJ1-2
size: .
DNA: TGTGCTAGTACCCAGATAGGCAGGGCCGTTAACTATGGCTACACCTTC
CDR3: CASTQIGRAVNYGYTF

V: TRBV14
D: TRBD1
J: TRBJ1-1
size: few
DNA: TGTGCCAGCAGCTATCCCGGGACAGGGGTTACTTTCTTT
CDR3: CASSYPGTGVTFF

V: TRBV6-6
D: TRBD1
J: TRBJ1-1
size: .
DNA: TGTGCCAGCAGTCGAGACAGGGGGAACACTGAAGCTTTCTTT
CDR3: CASSRDRGNTEAFF

V: TRBV5-4
D: TRBD1
J: TRBJ1-1
size: few
DNA: TGTGCCAGCAGCCGCCCCCCGGGACAGGGGAACACTGAAGCTTTCTTT
CDR3: CASSRPPGQGNTEAFF

V: TRBV11-3
D: .
J: TRBJ2-1
size: .
DNA: TGTGCCAGCAGCTTAGTACCGAACCCCTACAATGAGCAGTTCTTC
CDR3: CASSLVPNPYNEQFF

V: TRBV11-3
D: .
J: TRBJ1-6
size: .
DNA: TGTGCCAGCAGCTCGGGAGCACCCCTCCACTTT
CDR3: CASSSGAPLHF